This T cell receptor (beta chain) was identified in a study of breast tumors, draining lymph nodes, adjacent tissues. TCRdb independently ran MiXCR on the multiplex PCR reads; one entry per CDR3 protein. This table has about 230,000 distinct CDR3 sequences, less than 40% appearing once. Regarding the study as a whole: Tumor T cell lymph node origin was a supported hypothesis, not proven.

A remark on this clonotype: Its antigen is not identified.

Axillary draining lymph nodes of breast cancer patients supplied the node samples. The receptor comes from a female donor with breast cancer. Some clones in this sample may be carry-over from other donors' samples. Sequenced material: axillary lymph node tissue.

CDR3 sequence: CASSWGLLNGELFF. DNA of the CDR3: TGCGCCAGCAGCTGGGGACTACTTAATGGGGAGCTGTTTTTT. The chain couples TRBV5-1 to TRBJ2-2, with 7 bases that match TRBD2. In germline, CDR1 is SGHRS, CDR2 YFSETQ. The CDR3 spans 14 residues. Germline trimming cut 3 bases from V and 8 bases from J; bases unmatched to any gene: 7.